One and the same sample provided the 29 T cell receptor beta chains below, sequenced in a study of sequential checkpoint blockade in melanoma. Regarding treatment: randomized to nivolumab then ipilimumab (arm A) or the reverse (arm B). This table comes from immunoSEQ multiplex PCR, and its TCRdb copy is limited to in-frame clones, with some not included. The repertoire includes fewer than 14,000 clones, around 69% of them detected once, and roughly 28% sits in the top ten. Sequenced here: CD8+ T cells sorted from blood (inferred from file names), sampled from a patient given nivolumab and ipilimumab in sequence. Source of these receptors: a human donor with melanoma.

V and J are TRBV28 and TRBJ2-1; 10 bases map to TRBD2. CDR3 length: 16 amino acids. Germline-derived CDR1 and CDR2 are MDHEN and SYDVKM. V gave up 5 bases and J gave up 7 bases; unmatched junction bases: 11. CDR3 coding DNA: TGTGCCAGCAGTCCCGAACTAGCGGGATCGTTTAATGAGCAGTTCTTC. It translates to CASSPELAGSFNEQFF.

The chain is built from TRBV4-3 and TRBJ2-1, with TRBD2 matching 8 bases. The CDR3 length is 17 residues. Losses at the gene ends were 1 base for V and 3 bases for J; bases not matched to a gene: 8. Germline CDR1 LGHNA, CDR2 YSLEER. CDR3 in DNA: TGCGCCAGCAGCCAAGGGGTAGGCGGGGGGTACTACAATGAGCAGTTCTTC. It is translated as CASSQGVGGGYYNEQFF.

The genes are TRBV28 and TRBJ2-7, with TRBD2 matching 12 bases. This CDR3 has 14 residues. Germline assignment: CDR1 MDHEN and CDR2 SYDVKM. The V and J ends lost 5 bases and 5 bases, in that order; junction bases with no gene match: 4. Here the CDR3 reads CASSLAGGSNEQYF. Written as DNA, the CDR3 is TGTGCCAGCAGTCTAGCGGGAGGGTCTAACGAGCAGTACTTC.

The V gene is TRBV6-4, the J gene TRBJ2-5; D not certain. CDR1 and CDR2 from the germline V gene are MRHNA and SNTAGT. CDR3 size: 14 residues. V was trimmed by 4 bases and J by 1 base, leaving 10 bases between them. The CDR3 spells CASSVGPGQETQYF. CDR3 DNA: TGTGCCAGCAGTGTTGGGCCTGGCCAAGAGACCCAGTACTTC.

The chain employs TRBV29-1 and TRBJ2-7; D is possibly TRBD1 (5 bases). The germline V gene encodes CDR1 SQVTM and CDR2 ANQGSEA. The V end lost 4 bases, the J end lost 4 bases, and 8 bases lay between the germline ends. This CDR3 spans 11 amino acids. The CDR3 DNA sequence: TGCAGCGTTGGAAAGGGGTACGAGCAGTACTTC. This codes for CSVGKGYEQYF.

This chain uses TRBV15 with TRBJ2-1; tentatively, D is TRBD2 (5 bases). V lost 0 bases to trimming and J lost 1 base, with 7 bases between them. Germline CDR1 LNHNV, CDR2 YYDKDF (reference sequence). The length of the CDR3 is 15 residues. CDR3 sequence: CATSRDRGSYNEQFF. The CDR3 nucleotides are TGTGCCACCAGCAGAGATCGGGGTTCCTACAATGAGCAGTTCTTC.

This chain uses TRBV7-9 with TRBJ1-1; D remains unclear. Trimming removed 5 bases at V and 3 bases at J, with 7 bases between. Germline CDR1 is SEHNR and CDR2 is FQNEAQ (reference sequence). CDR3 length: 12 residues. The CDR3 bases are TGTGCCAGCAGCCGAGGGTACACTGAAGCTTTCTTT. It translates to CASSRGYTEAFF.

This sequence joins TRBV5-6 and TRBJ2-3, with 8 positions matching TRBD2. The CDR3 consists of 17 residues. In germline, CDR1 is SGHDT, CDR2 YYEEEE. V shed 4 bases, J shed 0 bases, and the junction held 10 bases outside the gene matches. The CDR3 nucleotides are TGTGCCAGCAGCGGCCTAGCGGGCCTCACTAGCACAGATACGCAGTATTTT. It codes for CASSGLAGLTSTDTQYF.

This clone is a singleton in its sample. This chain joins TRBV4-3 and TRBJ2-4, with D uncertain. Germline CDR1 reads LGHNA; CDR2 reads YSLEER. Deletions cut 0 bases from V and 0 bases from J, with 6 bases between. This CDR3 has 15 residues. CDR3 protein: CASSQEETAKNIQYF. CDR3 sequence (DNA): TGCGCCAGCAGCCAAGAGGAGACAGCCAAAAACATTCAGTACTTC.

V and J are TRBV11-2 and TRBJ1-1; D is undetermined. There are 13 residues in the CDR3. V was clipped by 0 bases and J by 5 bases, with 7 bases between them. Looked up from germline, CDR1 is SGHAT and CDR2 is FQNNGV. The chain's CDR3 is CASSLDPQTEAFF. CDR3 sequence (DNA): TGTGCCAGCAGCTTAGACCCCCAGACTGAAGCTTTCTTT.

A few counts support this clone. The chain carries TRBV6-6 and TRBJ2-7; 9 nucleotides line up with TRBD1. The CDR3 length is 12 residues. The germline V gene encodes CDR1 MNHNY and CDR2 SVGAGI (reference sequence). V lost 6 bases to trimming and J lost 6 bases; unmatched junction nucleotides: 3. The CDR3 DNA sequence: TGTGCCAGCAGGGGACAGGGAATCGAGCAGTACTTC. This codes for CASRGQGIEQYF.

V gene TRBV5-1 combines with J gene TRBJ2-7; TRBD1 matches 10 bases. The CDR3 covers 16 residues. Trimming cost V 0 bases and J 2 bases; bases outside gene matches: 5. Germline CDR1 SGHRS, CDR2 YFSETQ. CDR3 residues: CASSLARDRGTYEQYF. DNA for the CDR3: TGCGCCAGCAGCTTGGCCCGGGACAGGGGCACCTACGAGCAGTACTTC.

The chain recombines TRBV18 with TRBJ2-5, with D perhaps TRBD1 (6 bases). CDR3 length: 16 amino acids. V was shortened by 3 bases and J by 5 bases, with 19 bases between the two germline ends. Germline assignment: CDR1 KGHSH and CDR2 LQKENI. The CDR3 reads CASSPPQGIMLETQYF. Here the CDR3 DNA reads TGTGCCAGCTCACCCCCCCAGGGGATAATGTTGGAGACCCAGTACTTC.

This chain links TRBV7-6 with TRBJ1-1, with no clear D. The CDR3 runs 13 residues. CDR1 and CDR2 (germline): SGHVS, FNYEAQ. V lost 1 base, J lost 6 bases, and 9 bases lay in between. Here the CDR3 DNA reads TGTGCCAGCAGCTTAGGAGGGATCGCTGAAGCTTTCTTT. The encoded protein is CASSLGGIAEAFF. The full variable domain, completed using reference TRBV7-6 and TRBJ1-1, is GAGVSQSPRYKVTKRGQDVALRCDPISGHVSLYWYRQALGQGPEFLTYFNYEAQQDKSGLPNDRFSAERPEGSISTLTIQRTEQRDSAMYRCASSLGGIAEAFFGQGTRLTVV.

The gene calls are TRBV18 and TRBJ2-7; D might be TRBD2 (6 bases). The CDR3 contains 17 residues. Trimming cost V 3 bases and J 2 bases, with 20 bases left between them. CDR1 is KGHSH and CDR2 is LQKENI in the germline V gene. This chain's CDR3 is CASSPSIRDLAPYEQYF. The DNA of the CDR3 is TGTGCCAGCTCACCGTCAATCCGGGACTTAGCCCCCTACGAGCAGTACTTC.

This sequence joins TRBV5-1 and TRBJ1-4; 11 bases agree with TRBD1. The V gene end was trimmed by 4 bases and the J gene end by 2 bases; junction bases not matched to a gene: 4. Looked up from germline, CDR1 is SGHRS and CDR2 is YFSETQ. CDR3 length: 16 amino acids. CDR3 protein: CASSTGTGGTNEKLFF. CDR3 nucleotides: TGCGCCAGCAGCACAGGGACAGGGGGGACTAATGAAAAACTGTTTTTT. Complete variable domain (other parts from reference TRBV5-1 and TRBJ1-4): KAGVTQTPRYLIKTRGQQVTLSCSPISGHRSVSWYQQTPGQGLQFLFEYFSETQRNKGNFPGRFSGRQFSNSRSEMNVSTLELGDSALYLCASSTGTGGTNEKLFFGSGTQLSVL.

DNA for the CDR3: TGTGCCAGCAGCCCCCTCGCCGGGGGTCGGGTTGAAAAACTGTTTTTT. This encodes CASSPLAGGRVEKLFF. This rearrangement joins TRBV7-6 to TRBJ1-4, with D perhaps matching TRBD1 (5 bases). The V end was cut by 5 bases, the J end by 7 bases, with 20 bases between. The CDR3 is made up of 16 amino acids. Germline loops: CDR1 SGHVS, CDR2 FNYEAQ.

This clone was observed once. The chain combines TRBV4-1 with TRBJ2-7; maybe TRBD1 (6 bases). This CDR3 has 17 amino acids. V lost 4 bases, J lost 0 bases, and 19 bases lay in between. Germline assignment: CDR1 MGHRA and CDR2 YSYEKL. The CDR3 loop is CASSLHPGTLSSYEQYF. Here the CDR3 DNA reads TGCGCCAGCAGCCTTCACCCGGGGACACTTAGCTCCTACGAGCAGTACTTC.

The chain joins TRBV4-2 to TRBJ2-2; 7 bases are a match to TRBD2. V lost 1 base, J lost 6 bases, and 14 bases stayed unmatched. Germline CDR1 is LGHNA and CDR2 is YNFKEQ. The CDR3 is 18 residues long. CDR3 nucleotides: TGTGCCAGCAGCCAAGCGGGGGACTACACGAACTTGGCCGGGGAGCTGTTTTTT. It specifies CASSQAGDYTNLAGELFF.

The chain links TRBV27 to TRBJ1-5; D may be TRBD1 (5 bases). The V end was cut by 3 bases, the J end by 4 bases, with 10 bases between. Per the germline V gene, CDR1 is MNHEY and CDR2 is SMNVEV (reference sequence). The length of the CDR3 is 14 residues. CDR3 in amino acids: CASSLGGTNQPQHF. CDR3 DNA: TGTGCCAGCAGTTTGGGGGGAACGAATCAGCCCCAGCATTTT.

This clone is medium-sized in the sample. The rearrangement links TRBV19 to TRBJ2-1; D might be TRBD2 (6 bases). V shed 7 bases and J shed 9 bases, with 10 bases lying between them. The germline CDR1 and CDR2 sequences are LNHDA and SQIVND (reference sequence). The CDR3 has 11 residues. CDR3 sequence (DNA): TGTGCCAGTAAGGCTAGCGTTGAGCAGTTCTTC. It encodes CASKASVEQFF.

V and J are TRBV7-8 and TRBJ2-3, with 9 positions matching TRBD2. The CDR3 contains 15 residues. Germline CDR1 is SGHVS and CDR2 is FQNEAQ. The V and J ends lost 3 bases and 3 bases, in that order; junction bases with no gene match: 4. The CDR3 nucleotides are TGTGCCAGCAGCTTGCCGAGCGGGGGGACAGATACGCAGTATTTT. It yields the protein CASSLPSGGTDTQYF.

This clone has just a few counts. This sequence joins TRBV28 and TRBJ1-4; D is uncertain. The CDR3 consists of 12 residues. Germline CDR1 is MDHEN and CDR2 is SYDVKM. Trimming removed 1 base at V and 8 bases at J, with 5 bases between. CDR3 sequence (DNA): TGTGCCAGCAGTTTATTCGGGGAAAAACTGTTTTTT. It translates to CASSLFGEKLFF.

J is TRBJ1-1 and V is TRBV6-4, with 8 bases lining up with TRBD1. The germline CDR1 and CDR2 sequences are MRHNA and SNTAGT. V shed 0 bases and J 4 bases; nucleotides not matched to a gene: 1. CDR3 length: 14 amino acids. DNA of the CDR3: TGTGCCAGCAGTGACTCGGACAGGGCCACTGAAGCTTTCTTT. Amino acid sequence: CASSDSDRATEAFF.

This chain uses TRBV27 with TRBJ1-2; possibly TRBD1 for D (5 bases). CDR3 length: 16 amino acids. Trimming took off 5 bases at V and 4 bases at J, with 20 bases between the two ends. Germline V lookup: CDR1 MNHEY, CDR2 SMNVEV (reference sequence). CDR3 loop: CASSLTPDRHLYGYTF. The CDR3 nucleotides are TGTGCCAGCAGTCTAACTCCAGACAGACACCTCTATGGCTACACCTTC.

J is TRBJ1-2 and V is TRBV7-9; 7 nucleotides line up with TRBD1. Germline trimming cut 4 bases from V and 4 bases from J; bases unmatched to any gene: 12. This CDR3 has 16 amino acids. Germline values: CDR1 SEHNR, CDR2 FQNEAQ (reference sequence). This CDR3 is CASSSSTGQIFYGYTF. In DNA form, the CDR3 reads TGTGCCAGCAGCTCCTCAACGGGACAGATTTTCTATGGCTACACCTTC.

V is TRBV4-3 and J is TRBJ2-1; TRBD2 matches at 7 bases. This CDR3 is 16 amino acids long. CDR1 and CDR2 from the germline V gene are LGHNA and YSLEER. Trimming at V came to 1 base and at J to 1 base, leaving 4 bases not matched to a gene. The CDR3 DNA sequence: TGCGCCAGCAGCCAAGGGTGGGGGGGATCCTACAATGAGCAGTTCTTC. It encodes CASSQGWGGSYNEQFF.

This rearrangement joins TRBV6-4 to TRBJ2-7, with D maybe TRBD1 (5 bases). Trimming pared 6 bases from V and 5 bases from J, leaving 14 bases between. Per the germline V gene, CDR1 is MRHNA and CDR2 is SNTAGT. The CDR3 is 13 amino acids. DNA of the CDR3: TGTGCCAGCAGCGCGACTCAGGGCCACGAGCAGTACTTC. It encodes CASSATQGHEQYF.

This clone was counted a few times. The genes are TRBV5-4 and TRBJ1-2; a possible D gene is TRBD1 (5 bases). Germline assignment: CDR1 SGHNT and CDR2 YYREEE (reference sequence). The CDR3 loop spans 15 amino acids. V lost 4 bases and J 3 bases, leaving 16 bases between the germline ends. CDR3 DNA: TGTGCCAGCAGCCCCGGGACTTTCGGTGACTATGGCTACACCTTC. Translating gives CASSPGTFGDYGYTF.